This TCR beta chain is drawn from a study of blood T cell repertoires in COVID-19 (dated by TCRdb to the early 2020s). Some background on the complete study: The collaborator samples originated in the United States, Italy and Spain and spanned the acute and convalescent phases of COVID-19. Deeply sampled blood TCRbeta repertoires from subjects exposed to, actively infected with, or recovered from COVID-19 were included in the dataset. Nearly every sample came with metadata listing a de-identified subject ID, COVID-19 status, age in years and sex. Where HLA class I and class II types were available, the types were taken from metadata supplied by the sample provider, not from assay-based typing. The repertoires were released in a freely available public database meant as a resource for research on the immune response to SARS-CoV-2. Samples came from the ongoing ImmuneRACE study (first 160 participants) plus 1,254 subjects from 6 global collaborators. The material from the prospective study consisted of cDNA or gDNA derived from T cells, B-cell-depleted T cells, or PBMCs.

V sheds 1 base and J sheds 7 bases, leaving 7 bases between their ends. CDR1 is given as SGHVS and CDR2 as FQNEAQ, both from the germline V gene. Reading from cysteine to phenylalanine, the CDR3 counts 13 amino acids. Only CDR3 DNA remains: 39 bases, in frame from the first base. Participants in the prospective study were enrolled through a virtual design, were aged about 18 to 89 years, and lived in about two dozen United States geographic areas. To assign participants to cohorts, the prospective study relied on clinical history that participants themselves reported in a screening survey and a study questionnaire. Exposed participants were defined as having been in contact with someone with a PCR-confirmed or clinician-diagnosed COVID-19 case within 2 weeks of study entry. In the prospective study, whole blood, serum and a nasopharyngeal or oropharyngeal swab were collected from each participant by mobile phlebotomists. Additional blood draws and questionnaires over an approximately two-month period could optionally be provided by prospective study participants. Blood samples from the prospective study were shipped frozen or at room temperature prior to DNA extraction.

TCRbeta CDR3 regions were amplified from genomic DNA by means of the immunoSEQ Assay, a bias-controlled multiplex PCR. As for the authors' bioinformatics: The number of nucleated cells in each sample was estimated from the amplification of reference gene primers within the assay. Sequence reads were collapsed and filtered to measure the absolute abundance of every unique TCRbeta CDR3 rearrangement. Productive Simpson clonality was computed per sample as the square root of Simpson's diversity index over productive rearrangements. What TCRdb holds here is the immuneACCESS table cut down to in-frame rearrangements. Part of the clones is not present; checked against another copy, under half of the missing clones reflect an unresolved V gene, and the others are unexplained. That table is the source of V, J and clone size, and D and trimming were worked out from the DNA. Here the sample has about 180,000 clones; approximately 80% occur a single time. The leading ten clones occupy about an eighth of the sample.

What the authors observed across the whole study: The quantity of clinical and demographic metadata differed by source and by participant and was supplied without curation.

On this clone itself: Its cognate antigen has yet to be identified. Base qualities were left out, and no much larger clone turns up one base away.

Sequencing was done on a sample of PBMCs or T cells enriched from blood (not recorded which). The V and J segments used are TRBV7-8 and TRBJ2-2; no D gene call is confident. The clonotype originates from a man aged 55-75 years who had been exposed to COVID-19. DNA sequence: TGTGCCAGCAGCTTAGTCACTGGCGGGGAGCTGTTTTTT. It specifies CASSLVTGGELFF.